The table lists the clone carrying this T cell receptor beta chain with many counts. Its target is unknown. From the 5' RACE reads, TCRdb called clonotypes with MiXCR, one entry per CDR3 protein. Among 300,000 to 400,000 distinct CDR3 sequences listed, roughly 10% were seen once. The entry originates in a study of CD8 T cells in ankylosing spondylitis. Regarding the study as a whole: A CD8+ phenotype characterized the disease-linked clones, which were relatively rare in peripheral blood.

Germline loops: CDR1 DFQATT, CDR2 SNEGSKA (reference sequence). The CDR3 runs to 16 residues. V lost 5 bases, J lost 5 bases, and 24 bases lay in between. The TCR was taken from a female donor with ankylosing spondylitis or in good health (not recorded which). What was sequenced was blood, either unsorted or a sorted T cell fraction (not recorded which). This chain connects TRBV20-1 to TRBJ2-5; D is perhaps TRBD2 (5 bases). The CDR3 here is CSAGPGGYLSRETQYF. In nucleotides, the CDR3 is TGCAGTGCTGGACCTGGCGGGTACCTTTCCAGGGAGACCCAGTACTTC.